The rows below give T cell receptor beta chains drawn from one sample of a study of early T cells in non-severe SARS-CoV-2 infection. Via MiXCR, TCRdb re-called the 5' RACE reads, giving one row per CDR3 protein. The sample records 53,000 or so distinct CDR3 sequences, less than 15% being singletons. Specimen: whole blood, collected at baseline. The receptors shown here come from an adult who was a healthcare worker with PCR-confirmed SARS-CoV-2 infection or an uninfected control (not recorded which). Each CDR3 is given with its conserved first and last residue. The D gene is left open where the match is weak. Only some rows state a clone size, as once, few, many or a class for expanded clones.

j_call: TRBJ2-1; v_call: TRBV28; clone_size: NA; d_call: NA; cdr3_aa: CASPNRVYNEQFF; cdr3_nt: TGTGCCAGCCCTAACAGGGTATACAATGAGCAGTTCTTC
j_call: TRBJ1-6; v_call: TRBV7-2; clone_size: NA; d_call: NA; cdr3_aa: CASSLRGSGIGSPLHF; cdr3_nt: TGTGCCAGCAGCTTAAGGGGTTCCGGGATCGGCTCACCCCTCCACTTT
j_call: TRBJ2-7; v_call: TRBV6-2/TRBV6-3; clone_size: NA; d_call: NA; cdr3_aa: CASTDVGYEQYF; cdr3_nt: TGTGCCAGCACCGACGTAGGATACGAGCAGTACTTC
j_call: TRBJ2-7; v_call: TRBV5-6; clone_size: many; d_call: TRBD1; cdr3_aa: CASSLELGQITSYEQYF; cdr3_nt: TGTGCCAGCAGCTTGGAGCTGGGACAGATCACTTCCTACGAGCAGTACTTC
j_call: TRBJ2-1; v_call: TRBV5-5; clone_size: many; d_call: NA; cdr3_aa: CASSLSSPQVPNEQFF; cdr3_nt: TGTGCCAGCAGCTTGTCGTCCCCCCAGGTCCCCAATGAGCAGTTCTTC
j_call: TRBJ2-3; v_call: TRBV3-2; clone_size: few; d_call: NA; cdr3_aa: CASSQGSGSRRNTQYF; cdr3_nt: TGTGCCAGCAGCCAAGGGTCCGGGAGCCGGAGAAATACGCAGTATTTT
j_call: TRBJ2-5; v_call: TRBV4-2; clone_size: NA; d_call: TRBD1; cdr3_aa: CASSARDRDETQYF; cdr3_nt: TGTGCCAGCAGCGCGCGGGACAGGGATGAGACCCAGTACTTC
j_call: TRBJ2-1; v_call: TRBV7-8; clone_size: few; d_call: TRBD2; cdr3_aa: CASSFLGSSGRGKNEQFF; cdr3_nt: TGTGCCAGCAGCTTCCTCGGGTCTAGCGGGAGGGGTAAGAATGAGCAGTTCTTC
j_call: TRBJ2-1; v_call: TRBV5-1; clone_size: few; d_call: NA; cdr3_aa: CASSLYGSSYNEQFF; cdr3_nt: TGCGCCAGCAGCTTGTACGGGAGCTCCTACAATGAGCAGTTCTTC
j_call: TRBJ2-7; v_call: TRBV27; clone_size: many; d_call: NA; cdr3_aa: CASSLRHGPEEQYF; cdr3_nt: TGTGCCAGCAGTTTACGTCACGGCCCCGAAGAGCAGTACTTC
j_call: TRBJ2-1; v_call: TRBV21-1; clone_size: NA; d_call: NA; cdr3_aa: CASSLSGTSGTYNEQFF; cdr3_nt: TGTGCCAGCAGCCTTTCCGGGACTAGCGGGACCTACAATGAGCAGTTCTTC
j_call: TRBJ2-5; v_call: TRBV19; clone_size: NA; d_call: NA; cdr3_aa: CARKSSADDQETQYF; cdr3_nt: TGTGCCAGGAAATCTAGCGCCGATGATCAAGAGACCCAGTACTTC
j_call: TRBJ1-5; v_call: TRBV7-2; clone_size: few; d_call: NA; cdr3_aa: CASSWQGMIGTLNQPQHF; cdr3_nt: TGTGCCAGCAGCTGGCAGGGAATGATCGGGACCCTAAATCAGCCCCAGCATTTT
j_call: TRBJ2-5; v_call: TRBV7-3; clone_size: many; d_call: NA; cdr3_aa: CASSLISGRMETQYF; cdr3_nt: TGTGCCAGCAGCTTAATAAGTGGGAGAATGGAGACCCAGTACTTC
j_call: TRBJ2-1; v_call: TRBV5-1; clone_size: few; d_call: TRBD2; cdr3_aa: CASSRIAGGTNEQFF; cdr3_nt: TGCGCCAGCAGCCGCATAGCGGGAGGGACCAATGAGCAGTTCTTC
j_call: TRBJ2-1; v_call: TRBV7-2; clone_size: few; d_call: NA; cdr3_aa: CASSLQQTSNNEQFF; cdr3_nt: TGTGCCAGCAGCTTACAACAGACCTCAAACAATGAGCAGTTCTTC
j_call: TRBJ2-2; v_call: TRBV12-3/TRBV12-4; clone_size: many; d_call: NA; cdr3_aa: CASNLFPGELFF; cdr3_nt: TGTGCCAGCAACCTCTTCCCCGGGGAGCTGTTTTTT
j_call: TRBJ1-4; v_call: TRBV5-1; clone_size: few; d_call: NA; cdr3_aa: CASSLGLINEKLFF; cdr3_nt: TGCGCCAGCAGCCTTGGACTGATTAATGAAAAACTGTTTTTT
j_call: TRBJ1-4; v_call: TRBV7-9; clone_size: few; d_call: TRBD1; cdr3_aa: CASSLGQANEKLFF; cdr3_nt: TGTGCCAGCAGCTTGGGACAGGCGAATGAAAAACTGTTTTTT
j_call: TRBJ2-3; v_call: TRBV29-1; clone_size: NA; d_call: TRBD2; cdr3_aa: CSVVPSGPGTDTQYF; cdr3_nt: TGCAGCGTTGTCCCTAGCGGGCCAGGGACAGATACGCAGTATTTT
j_call: TRBJ2-7; v_call: TRBV28; clone_size: few; d_call: TRBD2; cdr3_aa: CASSQRQASGGYGQYF; cdr3_nt: TGTGCCAGCAGCCAACGCCAGGCTAGCGGGGGTTATGGGCAGTACTTC
j_call: TRBJ2-1; v_call: TRBV28; clone_size: many; d_call: TRBD2; cdr3_aa: CASSFSGGSSYNEQFF; cdr3_nt: TGTGCCAGCAGTTTCAGCGGCGGGAGCTCCTACAATGAGCAGTTCTTC
j_call: TRBJ2-1; v_call: TRBV5-5; clone_size: NA; d_call: TRBD2; cdr3_aa: CASSLWSSGLNEQFF; cdr3_nt: TGTGCCAGCAGCTTGTGGTCTAGCGGGCTAAATGAGCAGTTCTTC
j_call: TRBJ1-1; v_call: TRBV7-9; clone_size: NA; d_call: TRBD1; cdr3_aa: CASSLGLTGTEAFF; cdr3_nt: TGTGCCAGCAGCTTAGGGTTGACAGGGACTGAAGCTTTCTTT
j_call: TRBJ2-2; v_call: TRBV28; clone_size: few; d_call: NA; cdr3_aa: CASYQGGIYAGELFF; cdr3_nt: TGTGCCAGCTACCAGGGCGGGATTTACGCCGGGGAGCTGTTTTTT
j_call: TRBJ2-7; v_call: TRBV6-5; clone_size: few; d_call: NA; cdr3_aa: CASSWIGQSGTYEQYF; cdr3_nt: TGTGCCAGCAGTTGGATAGGGCAATCGGGTACCTACGAGCAGTACTTC
j_call: TRBJ2-3; v_call: TRBV2; clone_size: NA; d_call: TRBD2; cdr3_aa: CASRERLAPTDTQYF; cdr3_nt: TGTGCCAGCAGAGAGAGACTAGCCCCCACAGATACGCAGTATTTT
j_call: TRBJ1-6; v_call: TRBV7-9; clone_size: few; d_call: NA; cdr3_aa: CASSAQSSYNSPLHF; cdr3_nt: TGTGCCAGCAGCGCCCAGAGCTCCTATAATTCACCCCTCCACTTT
j_call: TRBJ1-6; v_call: TRBV6-2/TRBV6-3; clone_size: few; d_call: NA; cdr3_aa: CASNQRSSYNSPLHF; cdr3_nt: TGTGCCAGCAACCAGAGGAGCTCCTATAATTCACCCCTCCACTTT
j_call: TRBJ2-5; v_call: TRBV28; clone_size: few; d_call: NA; cdr3_aa: CASSLPTAAQYF; cdr3_nt: TGTGCCAGCAGTTTGCCCACCGCGGCCCAGTACTTC
j_call: TRBJ2-2; v_call: TRBV5-4; clone_size: few; d_call: NA; cdr3_aa: CASSTNWQHTGELFF; cdr3_nt: TGTGCCAGCTCTACAAATTGGCAGCACACCGGGGAGCTGTTTTTT
j_call: TRBJ1-5; v_call: TRBV3-1; clone_size: few; d_call: NA; cdr3_aa: CASSQGFQDNQPQHF; cdr3_nt: TGTGCCAGCAGCCAAGGCTTCCAGGACAATCAGCCCCAGCATTTT
j_call: TRBJ2-7; v_call: TRBV19; clone_size: NA; d_call: NA; cdr3_aa: CASSMSDQVAGQYF; cdr3_nt: TGTGCCAGTAGTATGTCGGACCAGGTGGCGGGGCAGTACTTC
j_call: TRBJ2-3; v_call: TRBV6-2/TRBV6-3; clone_size: NA; d_call: NA; cdr3_aa: CASSDPNGAGTDTQYF; cdr3_nt: TGTGCCAGCAGCGATCCCAACGGGGCAGGAACAGATACGCAGTATTTT
j_call: TRBJ2-1; v_call: TRBV2; clone_size: NA; d_call: TRBD1; cdr3_aa: CASSEGRDRYNEQFF; cdr3_nt: TGTGCCAGCAGTGAAGGGCGGGACAGGTACAATGAGCAGTTCTTC
j_call: TRBJ2-1; v_call: TRBV7-3; clone_size: many; d_call: NA; cdr3_aa: CASSSGPSSYNEQFF; cdr3_nt: TGTGCCAGCAGCTCCGGACCGAGCTCCTACAATGAGCAGTTCTTC
j_call: TRBJ2-3; v_call: TRBV20-1; clone_size: NA; d_call: TRBD2; cdr3_aa: CSASSYGSGIADTQYF; cdr3_nt: TGCAGTGCTAGTTCATATGGTAGCGGGATAGCAGATACGCAGTATTTT
j_call: TRBJ2-2; v_call: TRBV28; clone_size: NA; d_call: NA; cdr3_aa: CASRTANTGELFF; cdr3_nt: TGTGCCAGCAGGACAGCGAACACCGGGGAGCTGTTTTTT
j_call: TRBJ1-3; v_call: TRBV4-3; clone_size: medium-sized; d_call: NA; cdr3_aa: CASSQNARPSGNTIYF; cdr3_nt: TGCGCCAGCAGCCAAAACGCCAGGCCATCCGGAAACACCATATATTTT
j_call: TRBJ1-6; v_call: TRBV9; clone_size: NA; d_call: NA; cdr3_aa: CASSSGDGYNSPLHF; cdr3_nt: TGTGCCAGCAGCTCCGGGGACGGCTATAATTCACCCCTCCACTTT
j_call: TRBJ2-1; v_call: TRBV7-3; clone_size: many; d_call: TRBD2; cdr3_aa: CASSSAGGGNEQFF; cdr3_nt: TGTGCCAGCAGCTCAGCGGGAGGAGGCAATGAGCAGTTCTTC
j_call: TRBJ2-2; v_call: TRBV11-2; clone_size: few; d_call: TRBD2; cdr3_aa: CASRNRGLAGVAGELFF; cdr3_nt: TGTGCCAGCAGAAACAGGGGACTAGCGGGAGTCGCCGGGGAGCTGTTTTTT
j_call: TRBJ2-7; v_call: TRBV27; clone_size: many; d_call: NA; cdr3_aa: CASSFNTQVYEQYF; cdr3_nt: TGTGCCAGCAGTTTCAATACCCAGGTCTACGAGCAGTACTTC
j_call: TRBJ1-1; v_call: TRBV9; clone_size: few; d_call: NA; cdr3_aa: CASSASTGNTEAFF; cdr3_nt: TGTGCCAGCAGCGCCAGCACAGGGAACACTGAAGCTTTCTTT
j_call: TRBJ1-5; v_call: TRBV5-4; clone_size: few; d_call: NA; cdr3_aa: CASSPDGGPPQPQHF; cdr3_nt: TGTGCCAGCAGCCCCGACGGGGGACCCCCTCAGCCCCAGCATTTT
j_call: TRBJ2-6; v_call: TRBV10-3; clone_size: few; d_call: NA; cdr3_aa: CAISGISGANVLTF; cdr3_nt: TGTGCCATCAGTGGTATCTCTGGGGCCAACGTCCTGACTTTC
j_call: TRBJ2-1; v_call: TRBV7-2; clone_size: few; d_call: TRBD2; cdr3_aa: CASSFRGLVSGSVEQFF; cdr3_nt: TGTGCCAGCAGCTTCAGGGGTTTGGTTAGCGGGAGTGTCGAGCAGTTCTTC